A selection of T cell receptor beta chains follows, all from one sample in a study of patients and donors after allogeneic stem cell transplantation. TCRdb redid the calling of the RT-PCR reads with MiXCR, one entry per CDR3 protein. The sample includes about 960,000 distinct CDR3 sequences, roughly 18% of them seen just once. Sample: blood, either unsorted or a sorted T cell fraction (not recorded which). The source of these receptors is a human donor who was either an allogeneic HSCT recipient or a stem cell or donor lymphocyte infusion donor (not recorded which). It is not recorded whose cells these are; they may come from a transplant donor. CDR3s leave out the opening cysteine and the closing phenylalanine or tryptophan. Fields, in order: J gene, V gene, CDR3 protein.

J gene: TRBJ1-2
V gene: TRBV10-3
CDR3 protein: AISESAGSGYT

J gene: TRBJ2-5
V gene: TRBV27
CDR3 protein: ASSPLPTGANQETQY

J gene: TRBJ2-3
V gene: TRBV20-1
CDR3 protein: SANGGSTDTQY

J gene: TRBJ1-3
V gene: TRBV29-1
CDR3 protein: SVEERGPGNTIY

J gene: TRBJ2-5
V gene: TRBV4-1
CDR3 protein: ASSQDLAGATQY

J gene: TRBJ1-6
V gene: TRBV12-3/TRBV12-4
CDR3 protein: ASSRGSSYNSPLH

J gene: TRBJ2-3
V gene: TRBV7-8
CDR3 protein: ASSLAQIFGAGRTDTQY

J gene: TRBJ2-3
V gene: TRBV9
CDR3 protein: ASSAVGSGTRTDTQY

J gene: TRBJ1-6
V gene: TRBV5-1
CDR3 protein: ASRPGTGKTNSPLH

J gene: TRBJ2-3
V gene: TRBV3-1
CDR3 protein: ASSHLAGGHTQY

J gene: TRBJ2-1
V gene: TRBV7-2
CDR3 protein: ASSLEGSDYNEQF

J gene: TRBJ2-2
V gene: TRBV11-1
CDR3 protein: ASIQAIRDRKTNTGELF

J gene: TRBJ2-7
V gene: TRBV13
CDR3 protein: ASSLEGGAGYEQY

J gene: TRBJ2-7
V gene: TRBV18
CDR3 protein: ASSPLGTGANEQY

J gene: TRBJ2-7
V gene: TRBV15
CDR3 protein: ATSRDAQAFYEQY

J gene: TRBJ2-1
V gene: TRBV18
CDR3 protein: ASSPGSLREGTQF

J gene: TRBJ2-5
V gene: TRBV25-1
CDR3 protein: ASSEFKRQETQY

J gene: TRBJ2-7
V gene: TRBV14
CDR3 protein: ASSQEFGSGTGGIYEQY

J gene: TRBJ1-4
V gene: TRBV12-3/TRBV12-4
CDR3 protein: ASSRDRGDEKLF

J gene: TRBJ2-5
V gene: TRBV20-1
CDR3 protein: SAPQAVGETQY

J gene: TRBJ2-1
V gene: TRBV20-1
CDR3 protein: SARFPGGNEQF

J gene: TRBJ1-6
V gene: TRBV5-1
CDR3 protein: ASSPGQGRGTLH

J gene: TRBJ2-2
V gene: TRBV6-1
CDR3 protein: ASRAGGSSTGELF

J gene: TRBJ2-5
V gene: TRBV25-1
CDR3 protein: ASSENPILVSETQY

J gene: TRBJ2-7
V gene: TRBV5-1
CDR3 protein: ASSSEPGLTYEQY

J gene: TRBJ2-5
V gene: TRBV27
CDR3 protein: ASRRRGETQY

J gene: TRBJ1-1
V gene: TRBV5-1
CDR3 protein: ASSSQRGRTEAF